A single sample gave rise to the 3 T cell receptor beta chains below, sequenced in a study of T cell repertoires in cytomegalovirus infection. The antigens of these receptors remain unknown. TCRdb ran MiXCR on the reads and lists one entry per CDR3 protein. Of roughly 920,000 distinct CDR3 sequences listed, approximately 31% are singletons. Sequenced here: cultured CD8+ T cells from PBMCs, sampled from culture after CMV antigen stimulation. These receptors were taken from a human donor in good health (CMV status not recorded). Some clones in this sample may be carry-over from other donors' samples.

The chain couples TRBV4-1 to TRBJ1-6; TRBD1 matches 7 bases. The germline V gene encodes CDR1 MGHRA and CDR2 YSYEKL. CDR3 length: 14 residues. After removal of 1 base from V and 7 bases from J, the junction contained 1 base not matched to a gene. CDR3 sequence (DNA): TGCGCCAGCAGCCAAGTACAGGGGAATTCACCCCTCCACTTT. Translation gives CASSQVQGNSPLHF.

This clonotype was picked up a small number of times. The chain has TRBV4-3 and TRBJ2-3; 8 bases line up with TRBD2. The V and J ends lost 1 base and 6 bases, in that order; junction bases with no gene match: 6. CDR1 and CDR2 (germline): LGHNA, YSLEER. This CDR3 has 15 residues. CDR3 DNA sequence: TGCGCCAGCAGCCAAGCGGGGGGGCCCAAGGATACGCAGTATTTT. It translates to CASSQAGGPKDTQYF.

This clonotype was recorded many times. This rearrangement joins TRBV7-9 to TRBJ2-7; the D call may be TRBD1 or TRBD2 (5 bases each). Looked up from germline, CDR1 is SEHNR and CDR2 is FQNEAQ (reference sequence). V was cut by 1 base and J by 3 bases, with 19 bases left in between. This CDR3 contains 17 residues. CDR3 DNA: TGTGCCAGCAGCTTAGAGTCAGGGATCGGAGGTATCTACGAGCAGTACGTC. This gives the protein CASSLESGIGGIYEQYV.